The entry below gives a single T cell receptor beta chain sequence along with its context. Its antigen remains unidentified. The source of the sample is a study of persistence of HIV-infected CD4 T cells. Study-wide context: Antigen stimulation activated a lower proportion of cells, more of them memory, than anti-CD3/anti-CD28 stimulation. Study-level points and caveats: Antigen-responding cells were enriched for degenerate expanded CDR3beta sequences. The rare CMV-responding cells with HIV-1 proviruses were not separately TCR-sequenced.

Anti-CD3/anti-CD28 beads served as a nonspecific positive control stimulus. Sorting selected CD4+ T cells upregulating both CD40 ligand and CD69. Suppressive ART was started during chronic HIV-1 infection in these adults. CDR3 length: 13 amino acids. Trimming removed 5 bases from V and 3 bases from J, with 10 bases in between. Germline V gives CDR1 MDHEN, CDR2 SYDVKM. The immunoSEQ assay was version 4, run in survey mode. Clones were sequenced by immunoSEQ multiplex PCR, and TCRdb holds only the in-frame ones, with some missing. The data show about 43,000 clones, more than 70% seen once. The sequence derives from an adult man with HIV who was CMV-seropositive. This specimen consisted of CD4+ T cells sorted from PBMCs after roughly 17-hour stimulation, obtained from a patient who received antiretroviral therapy. The gene calls are TRBV28 and TRBJ1-2; D uncertain. The CDR3 region has the DNA TGTGCCAGCAGTGACCCCCAGGACTATGGCTACACCTTC. It translates to CASSDPQDYGYTF.